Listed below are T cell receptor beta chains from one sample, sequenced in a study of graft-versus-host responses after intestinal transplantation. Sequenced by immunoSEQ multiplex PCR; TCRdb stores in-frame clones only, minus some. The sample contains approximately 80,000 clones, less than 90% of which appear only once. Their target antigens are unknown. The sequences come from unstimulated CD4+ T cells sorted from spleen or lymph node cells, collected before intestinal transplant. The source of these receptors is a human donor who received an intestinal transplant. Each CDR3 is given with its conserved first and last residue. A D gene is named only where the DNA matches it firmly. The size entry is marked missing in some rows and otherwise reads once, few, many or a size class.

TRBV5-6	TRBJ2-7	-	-	TGTGCCAGCAGCTATCAGGGGTGGGGTCTCGCCTACGAGCAGTACTTC	CASSYQGWGLAYEQYF
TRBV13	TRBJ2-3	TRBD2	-	TGTGCCAGCAGCTTAGGGGCGGGAGCTGCAGATACGCAGTATTTT	CASSLGAGAADTQYF
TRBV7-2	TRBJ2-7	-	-	TGTGCCAGCAGCTTATTCGGGTGGGAGGAAGGTTACGAGCAGTACTTC	CASSLFGWEEGYEQYF
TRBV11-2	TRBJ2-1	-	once	TGTGCCAGCAGCTTAGATAGGAGGGATGAGCAGTTCTTC	CASSLDRRDEQFF
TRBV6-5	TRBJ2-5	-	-	TGTGCCAGCAGTTACTCGGAGATACAAGAGACCCAGTACTTC	CASSYSEIQETQYF
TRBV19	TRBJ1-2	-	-	TGTGCCAGTAGTCCCCGGGGGGGGATCGGCTACACCTTC	CASSPRGGIGYTF
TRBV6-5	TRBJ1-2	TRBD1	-	TGTGCCAGCAGTTACGGGGACAGGGGACTCTATGGCTACACCTTC	CASSYGDRGLYGYTF
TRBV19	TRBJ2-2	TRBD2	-	TGTGCCAGTTCTCCCACCCCTAGCGGGGGGCGGCACGGGGAGCTGTTTTTT	CASSPTPSGGRHGELFF
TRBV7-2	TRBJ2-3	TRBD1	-	TGTGCCAGCAGCTTACGGGGGACAGGGTTCACAGATACGCAGTATTTT	CASSLRGTGFTDTQYF
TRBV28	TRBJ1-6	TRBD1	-	TGTGCCAGCAGCCACAGGGGGCGCGACTCCTATAATTCACCCCTCCACTTT	CASSHRGRDSYNSPLHF
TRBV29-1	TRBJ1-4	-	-	TGCAGCGTTGCCCTTATGGGGCAGATTAATGAAAAACTGTTTTTT	CSVALMGQINEKLFF
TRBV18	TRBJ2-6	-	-	TGTGCCAGCTCACCACTAGCTGGGGCCAACGTCCTGACTTTC	CASSPLAGANVLTF
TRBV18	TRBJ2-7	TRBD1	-	TGTGCCAGCTCACCGGGACAGGGGATTTACGAGCAGTACTTC	CASSPGQGIYEQYF
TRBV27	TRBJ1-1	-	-	TGTGCCAGCAGTTTACAGGGCCTGAACACTGAAGCTTTCTTT	CASSLQGLNTEAFF
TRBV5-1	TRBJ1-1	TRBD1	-	TGCGCCAGCAGCCCGTGGTTAGGGACAGGGGACACTGAAGCTTTCTTT	CASSPWLGTGDTEAFF
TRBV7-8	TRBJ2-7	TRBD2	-	TGTGCCAGCAGCTCTAGCGGGAGCTCCTACGAGCAGTACTTC	CASSSSGSSYEQYF
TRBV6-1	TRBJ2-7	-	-	TGTGCCAGCACGAGAATATTGGGCAGCTCCTACGAGCAGTACTTC	CASTRILGSSYEQYF
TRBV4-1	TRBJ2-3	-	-	TGCGCCAGCAGCCAAGATCCTGCAGATACGCAGTATTTT	CASSQDPADTQYF
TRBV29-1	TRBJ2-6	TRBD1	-	TGCAGCGTCCGGGACAGGGGGCTCGGGGCCAACGTCCTGACTTTC	CSVRDRGLGANVLTF
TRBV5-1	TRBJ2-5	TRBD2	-	TGCGCCAGCAGCTTCGGGGGGGGCCGGTCGGAGACCCAGTACTTC	CASSFGGGRSETQYF
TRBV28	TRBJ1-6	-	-	TGTGCCAGCAGCATCCCAGTCCTTAATTCACCCCTCCACTTT	CASSIPVLNSPLHF
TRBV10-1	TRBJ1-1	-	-	TGCGCCAGCAGTGAGACAAGAGGGACTGAAGCTTTCTTT	CASSETRGTEAFF
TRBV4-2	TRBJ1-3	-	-	TGTGCCAGCAGCCAAGGGGCATCAGGGGCATCTGGAAACACCATATATTTT	CASSQGASGASGNTIYF
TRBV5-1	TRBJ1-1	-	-	TGCGCCAGCAGCCACCCCGGGGGGGGGAACACTGAAGCTTTCTTT	CASSHPGGGNTEAFF
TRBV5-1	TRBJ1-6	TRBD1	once	TGCGCCAGCAGCTGGAAGACAGGGGATGGAAATTCACCCCTCCACTTT	CASSWKTGDGNSPLHF
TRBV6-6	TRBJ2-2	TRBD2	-	TGTGCCAGCAGTTACGGGCTAGCGGGAGGGCCCGGGGAGCTGTTTTTT	CASSYGLAGGPGELFF
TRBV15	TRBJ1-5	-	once	TGTGCCACCAGCCTGAGCGGCGGGGCTAGCAATCAGCCCCAGCATTTT	CATSLSGGASNQPQHF
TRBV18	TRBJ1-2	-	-	TGTGCCAGCTCACCGACAGGCTATGGCTACACCTTC	CASSPTGYGYTF
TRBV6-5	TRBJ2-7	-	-	TGTGCCAGCACCGGGGACTACGAGCAGTACTTC	CASTGDYEQYF
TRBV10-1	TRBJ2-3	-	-	TGCGCCAGCAACCCGGGTAGCGGCTACACAGATACGCAGTATTTT	CASNPGSGYTDTQYF
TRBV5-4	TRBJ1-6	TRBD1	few	TGTGCCAGCAGCTTGAGTTCCGGGACAGGGGTTAATTCACCCCTCCACTTT	CASSLSSGTGVNSPLHF
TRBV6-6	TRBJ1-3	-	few	TGTGCCAGCAGTTACTCACCAGGGTCTGGGGGAAACACCATATATTTT	CASSYSPGSGGNTIYF
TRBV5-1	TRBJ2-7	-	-	TGCGCCAGCAGCTTGGTTCAGCAGGGGCTCTACGAGCAGTACTTC	CASSLVQQGLYEQYF
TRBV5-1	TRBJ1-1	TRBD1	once	TGCGCCAGCAGCATACAGGGGGCTGCCACTGAAGCTTTCTTT	CASSIQGAATEAFF
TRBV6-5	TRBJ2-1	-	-	TGTGCCAGCCGAAAGCTGGGAGCCGAGCAGTTCTTC	CASRKLGAEQFF
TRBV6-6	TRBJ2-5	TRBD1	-	TGTGCCAGCAGTTACCGACAGGGCCAAGAGACCCAGTACTTC	CASSYRQGQETQYF
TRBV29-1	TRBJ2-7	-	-	TGCAGCGTTGCGTCTATAACCTACGAGCAGTACTTC	CSVASITYEQYF
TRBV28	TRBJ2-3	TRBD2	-	TGTGCCAGCAGTTTGACCCTAGCGGTCTCAATACCTAGCACAGATACGCAGTATTTT	CASSLTLAVSIPSTDTQYF
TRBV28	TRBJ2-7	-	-	TGTGCCAGCAGTCCCCCGATAGGGGGTTACGAGCAGTACTTC	CASSPPIGGYEQYF
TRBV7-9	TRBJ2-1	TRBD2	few	TGTGCCAGCAGCCGGGTGAGCGGGAGGACGGGTGAGCAGTTCTTC	CASSRVSGRTGEQFF